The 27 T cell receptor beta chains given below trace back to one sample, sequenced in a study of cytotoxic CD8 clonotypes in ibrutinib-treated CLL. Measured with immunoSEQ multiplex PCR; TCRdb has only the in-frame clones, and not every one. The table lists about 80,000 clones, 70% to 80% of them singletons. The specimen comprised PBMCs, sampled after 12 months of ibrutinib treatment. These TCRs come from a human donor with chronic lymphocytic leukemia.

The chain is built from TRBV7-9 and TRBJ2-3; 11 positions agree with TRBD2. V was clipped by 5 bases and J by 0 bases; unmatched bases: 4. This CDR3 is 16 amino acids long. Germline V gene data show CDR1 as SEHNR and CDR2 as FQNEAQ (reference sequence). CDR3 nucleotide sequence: TGTGCCAGCAGCCGAGGGACTAGCGGCAGCACAGATACGCAGTATTTT. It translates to CASSRGTSGSTDTQYF.

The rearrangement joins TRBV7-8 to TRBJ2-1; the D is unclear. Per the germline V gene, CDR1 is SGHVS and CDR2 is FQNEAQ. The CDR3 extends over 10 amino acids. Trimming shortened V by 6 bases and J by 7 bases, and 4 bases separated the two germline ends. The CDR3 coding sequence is TGTGCCAGCAGGCCGAATGAGCAGTTCTTC. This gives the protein CASRPNEQFF.

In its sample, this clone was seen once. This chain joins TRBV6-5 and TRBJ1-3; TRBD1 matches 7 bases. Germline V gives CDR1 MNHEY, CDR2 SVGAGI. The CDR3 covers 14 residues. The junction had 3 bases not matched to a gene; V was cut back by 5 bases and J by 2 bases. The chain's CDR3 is CASSTGQPGNTIYF. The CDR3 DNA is TGTGCCAGCAGTACGGGACAGCCTGGAAACACCATATATTTT.

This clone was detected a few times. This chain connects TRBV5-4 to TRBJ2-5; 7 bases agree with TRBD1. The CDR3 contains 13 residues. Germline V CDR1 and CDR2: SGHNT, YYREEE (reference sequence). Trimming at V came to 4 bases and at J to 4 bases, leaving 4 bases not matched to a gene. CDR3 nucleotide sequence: TGTGCCAGCAGCGACAGGGTGGGAGAGACCCAGTACTTC. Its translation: CASSDRVGETQYF.

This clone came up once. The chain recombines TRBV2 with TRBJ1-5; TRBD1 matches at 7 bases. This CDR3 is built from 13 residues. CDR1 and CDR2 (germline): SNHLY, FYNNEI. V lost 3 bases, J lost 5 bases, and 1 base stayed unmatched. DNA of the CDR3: TGTGCCAGCAGTGAGCAGGGGGATCAGCCCCAGCATTTT. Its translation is CASSEQGDQPQHF.

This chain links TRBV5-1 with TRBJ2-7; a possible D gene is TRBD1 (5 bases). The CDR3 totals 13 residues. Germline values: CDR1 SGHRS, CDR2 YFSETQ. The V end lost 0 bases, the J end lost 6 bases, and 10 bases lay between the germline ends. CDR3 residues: CASSLVPGSEQYF. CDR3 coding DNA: TGCGCCAGCAGCTTGGTACCAGGGTCCGAGCAGTACTTC.

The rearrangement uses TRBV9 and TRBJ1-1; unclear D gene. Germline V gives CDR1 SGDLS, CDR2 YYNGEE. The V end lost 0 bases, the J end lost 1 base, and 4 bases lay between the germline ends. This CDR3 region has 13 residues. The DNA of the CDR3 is TGTGCCAGCAGCGTAGCAGAGAACACTGAAGCTTTCTTT. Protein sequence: CASSVAENTEAFF.

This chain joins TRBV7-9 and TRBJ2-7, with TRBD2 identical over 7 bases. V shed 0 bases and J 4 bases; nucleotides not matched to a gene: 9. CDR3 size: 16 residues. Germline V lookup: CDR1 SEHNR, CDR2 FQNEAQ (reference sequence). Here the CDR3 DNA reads TGTGCCAGCAGCTTAGCCCCCGCTAGCGGCCTTTACGAGCAGTACTTC. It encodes CASSLAPASGLYEQYF.

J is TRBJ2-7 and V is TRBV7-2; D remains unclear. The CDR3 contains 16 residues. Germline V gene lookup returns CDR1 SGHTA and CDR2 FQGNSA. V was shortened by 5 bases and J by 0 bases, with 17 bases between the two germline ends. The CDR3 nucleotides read TGTGCCAGCAGCCAGGTGTCGTCGGCCCACTCCTACGAGCAGTACTTC. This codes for CASSQVSSAHSYEQYF. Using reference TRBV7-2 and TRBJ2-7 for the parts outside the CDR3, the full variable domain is GAGVSQSPSNKVTEKGKDVELRCDPISGHTALYWYRQSLGQGLEFLIYFQGNSAPDKSGLPSDRFSAERTGGSVSTLTIQRTQQEDSAVYLCASSQVSSAHSYEQYFGPGTRLTVT.

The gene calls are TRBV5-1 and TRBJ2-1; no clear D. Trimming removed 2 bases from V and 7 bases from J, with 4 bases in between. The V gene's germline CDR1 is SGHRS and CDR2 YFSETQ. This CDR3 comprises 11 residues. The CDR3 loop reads CASSFGNEQFF. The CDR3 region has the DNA TGCGCCAGCAGCTTCGGGAATGAGCAGTTCTTC.

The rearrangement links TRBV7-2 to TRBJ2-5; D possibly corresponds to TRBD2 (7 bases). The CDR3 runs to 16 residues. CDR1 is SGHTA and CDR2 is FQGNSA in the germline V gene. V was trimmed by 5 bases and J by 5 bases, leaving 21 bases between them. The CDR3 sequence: CASSRGAGSLGETQYF. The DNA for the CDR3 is TGTGCCAGCAGCCGGGGGGCAGGGAGCCTTGGGGAGACCCAGTACTTC. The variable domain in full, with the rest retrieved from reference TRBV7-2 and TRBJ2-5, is GAGVSQSPSNKVTEKGKDVELRCDPISGHTALYWYRQSLGQGLEFLIYFQGNSAPDKSGLPSDRFSAERTGGSVSTLTIQRTQQEDSAVYLCASSRGAGSLGETQYFGPGTRLLVL.

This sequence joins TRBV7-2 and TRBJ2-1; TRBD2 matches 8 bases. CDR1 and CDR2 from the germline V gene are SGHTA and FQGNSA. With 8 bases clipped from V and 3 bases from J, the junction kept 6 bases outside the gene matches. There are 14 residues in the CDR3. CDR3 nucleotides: TGTGCCAGCCGGGGGCTAGCGGGCTACAATGAGCAGTTCTTC. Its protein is CASRGLAGYNEQFF. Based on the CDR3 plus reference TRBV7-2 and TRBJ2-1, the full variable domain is GAGVSQSPSNKVTEKGKDVELRCDPISGHTALYWYRQSLGQGLEFLIYFQGNSAPDKSGLPSDRFSAERTGGSVSTLTIQRTQQEDSAVYLCASRGLAGYNEQFFGPGTRLTVL.

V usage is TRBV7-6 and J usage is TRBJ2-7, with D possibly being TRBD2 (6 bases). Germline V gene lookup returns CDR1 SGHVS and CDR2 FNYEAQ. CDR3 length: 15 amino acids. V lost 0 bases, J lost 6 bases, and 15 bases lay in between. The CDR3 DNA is TGTGCCAGCAGCTTAGCGGGTGGGGGGAGCGGCGAGCAGTACTTC. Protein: CASSLAGGGSGEQYF.

The CDR3 DNA reads TGTGCCAGCAGCGGCGGGTGGGGAAACACCATATATTTT. It codes for CASSGGWGNTIYF. The chain has TRBV28 and TRBJ1-3, with unresolved D. Trimming took off 6 bases at V and 4 bases at J, with 10 bases between the two ends. Germline V gene lookup returns CDR1 MDHEN and CDR2 SYDVKM. The CDR3 is 13 amino acids.

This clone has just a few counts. As DNA, the CDR3 is TGTGCCAGCGGGAGCTGGGGAAACACCATATATTTT. Translating it yields CASGSWGNTIYF. The chain employs TRBV27 and TRBJ1-3; D remains unclear. The CDR3 length is 12 residues. Germline CDR1 reads MNHEY; CDR2 reads SMNVEV (reference sequence). Trimming took 8 bases from V and 4 from J, leaving 9 bases between them.

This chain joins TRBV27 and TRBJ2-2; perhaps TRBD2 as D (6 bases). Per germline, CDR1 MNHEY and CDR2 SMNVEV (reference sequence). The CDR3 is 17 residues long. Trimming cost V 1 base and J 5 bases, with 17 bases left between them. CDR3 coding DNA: TGTGCCAGCAGTTTATTTTGGGAGCGGGCCCGGACCGGGGAGCTGTTTTTT. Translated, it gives CASSLFWERARTGELFF.

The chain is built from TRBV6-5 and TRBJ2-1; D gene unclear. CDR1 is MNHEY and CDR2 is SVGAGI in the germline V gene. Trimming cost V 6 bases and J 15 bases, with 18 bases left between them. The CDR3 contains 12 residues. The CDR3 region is CASSVWEPRMFF. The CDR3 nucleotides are TGTGCCAGCAGCGTCTGGGAACCACGGATGTTCTTC.

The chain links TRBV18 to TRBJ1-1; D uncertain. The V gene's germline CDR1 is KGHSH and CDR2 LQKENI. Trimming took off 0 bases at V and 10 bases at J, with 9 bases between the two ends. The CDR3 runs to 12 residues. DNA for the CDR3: TGTGCCAGCTCACCACCCGGGTGGTCAGCTTTCTTT. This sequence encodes CASSPPGWSAFF.

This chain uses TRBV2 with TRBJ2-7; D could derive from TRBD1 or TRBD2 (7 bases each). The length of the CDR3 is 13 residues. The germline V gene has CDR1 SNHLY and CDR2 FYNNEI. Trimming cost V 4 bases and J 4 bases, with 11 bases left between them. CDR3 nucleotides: TGTGCCAGCAGTGCCCAGGGGGGGTACGAGCAGTACTTC. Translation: CASSAQGGYEQYF.

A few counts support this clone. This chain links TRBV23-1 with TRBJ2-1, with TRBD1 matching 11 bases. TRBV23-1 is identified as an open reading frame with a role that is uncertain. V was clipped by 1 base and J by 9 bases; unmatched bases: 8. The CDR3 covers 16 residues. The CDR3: CASSQLPGQGVGEQFF. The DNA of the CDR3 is TGCGCCAGCAGTCAATTACCGGGACAGGGGGTTGGTGAGCAGTTCTTC.

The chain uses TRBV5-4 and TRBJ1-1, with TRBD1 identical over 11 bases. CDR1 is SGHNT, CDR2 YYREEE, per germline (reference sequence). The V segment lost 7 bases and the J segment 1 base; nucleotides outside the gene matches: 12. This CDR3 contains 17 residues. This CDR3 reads CASSPAPGQGENTEAFF. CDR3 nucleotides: TGTGCCAGCTCACCGGCACCGGGACAGGGGGAGAACACTGAAGCTTTCTTT.

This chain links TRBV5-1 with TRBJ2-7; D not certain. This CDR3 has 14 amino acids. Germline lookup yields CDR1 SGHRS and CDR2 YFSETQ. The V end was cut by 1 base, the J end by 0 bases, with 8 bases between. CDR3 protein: CASSLSSSSYEQYF. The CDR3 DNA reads TGCGCCAGCAGCTTGTCCAGTAGCTCCTACGAGCAGTACTTC.

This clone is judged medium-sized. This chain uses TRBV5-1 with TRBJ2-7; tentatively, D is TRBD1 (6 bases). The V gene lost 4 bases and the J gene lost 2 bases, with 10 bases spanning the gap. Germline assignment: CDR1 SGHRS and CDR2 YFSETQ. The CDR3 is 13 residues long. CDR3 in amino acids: CASSPDRPYEQYF. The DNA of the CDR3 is TGCGCCAGCAGCCCCGACAGGCCCTACGAGCAGTACTTC.

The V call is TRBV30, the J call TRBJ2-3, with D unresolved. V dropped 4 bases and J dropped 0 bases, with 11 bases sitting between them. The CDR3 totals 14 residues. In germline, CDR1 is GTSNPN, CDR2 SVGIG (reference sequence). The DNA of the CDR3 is TGTGCCTGGAAGACCCAGGCTAGCACAGATACGCAGTATTTT. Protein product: CAWKTQASTDTQYF.

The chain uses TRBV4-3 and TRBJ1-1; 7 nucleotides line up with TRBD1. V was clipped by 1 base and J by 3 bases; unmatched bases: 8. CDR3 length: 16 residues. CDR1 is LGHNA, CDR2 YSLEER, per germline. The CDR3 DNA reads TGCGCCAGCAGCCAAGGGAACAGGGGTGTCGACACTGAAGCTTTCTTT. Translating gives CASSQGNRGVDTEAFF.

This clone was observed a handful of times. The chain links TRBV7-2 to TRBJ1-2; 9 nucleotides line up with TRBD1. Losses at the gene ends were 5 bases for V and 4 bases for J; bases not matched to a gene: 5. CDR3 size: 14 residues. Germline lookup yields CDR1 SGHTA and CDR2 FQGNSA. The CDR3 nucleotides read TGTGCCAGCAGCCCGGACAGGGGTCCCTATGGCTACACCTTC. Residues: CASSPDRGPYGYTF.

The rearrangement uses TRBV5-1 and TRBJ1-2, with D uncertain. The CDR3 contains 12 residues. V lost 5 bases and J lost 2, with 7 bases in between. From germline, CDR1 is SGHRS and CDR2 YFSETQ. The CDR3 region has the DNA TGCGCCAGCAGGGCCACCAACTATGGCTACACCTTC. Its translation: CASRATNYGYTF. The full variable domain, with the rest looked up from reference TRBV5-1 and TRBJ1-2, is KAGVTQTPRYLIKTRGQQVTLSCSPISGHRSVSWYQQTPGQGLQFLFEYFSETQRNKGNFPGRFSGRQFSNSRSEMNVSTLELGDSALYLCASRATNYGYTFGSGTRLTVV.